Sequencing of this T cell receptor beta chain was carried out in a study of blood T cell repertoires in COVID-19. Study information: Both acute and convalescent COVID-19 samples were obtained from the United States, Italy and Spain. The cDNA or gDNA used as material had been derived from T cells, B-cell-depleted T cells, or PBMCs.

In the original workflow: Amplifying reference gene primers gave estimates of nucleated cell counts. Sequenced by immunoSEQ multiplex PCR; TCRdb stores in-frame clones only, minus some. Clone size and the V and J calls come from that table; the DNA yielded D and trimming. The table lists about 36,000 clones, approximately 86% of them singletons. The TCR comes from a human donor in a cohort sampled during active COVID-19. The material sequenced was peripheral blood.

In DNA form, the CDR3 reads TGTGCCAGCAGCCAAACACGAAAGCCTCAACAGGGGGAAGAGACCCAGTACTTC. Encoded protein: CASSQTRKPQQGEETQYF. This chain joins TRBV14 and TRBJ2-5; 8 bases align to TRBD1. CDR1 and CDR2 from the germline V gene are SGHDN and FVKESK. J was trimmed by 3 bases and V by 2 bases; bases with no gene match: 14. This CDR3 comprises 18 residues.